The source of this TCR beta chain is a study of T cell responses to AZD1222 COVID-19 vaccine. CDR3 length: 15 amino acids. V shed 2 bases and J shed 9 bases, with 20 bases lying between them. Germline values: CDR1 KGHSH, CDR2 LQKENI. This table comes from immunoSEQ multiplex PCR, and its TCRdb copy is limited to in-frame clones, with some not included. The sample holds about 120,000 clones, approximately 83% seen once. This clonotype was sampled from an adult in good health. The V and J genes are TRBV18 and TRBJ2-7; TRBD1 is a possible D gene (6 bases). The sample here was peripheral blood, taken on day 0 of AZD1222 vaccination. The CDR3 DNA follows: TGTGCCAGCTCACCAGTCGCAGGGGCTCGTTTCGGGCAGTACTTC. Amino acid sequence: CASSPVAGARFGQYF.